The 19 T cell receptor beta chains presented below share a single source sample, sequenced in a study of vaccination effects on CD4 cells after COVID-19. Their antigens remain unidentified. Scientists isolated CD4+ T cells after a roughly ten-day culture period ended. Profiled with immunoSEQ multiplex PCR; TCRdb holds only in-frame clones, not every one. The data contain 25,000 to 30,000 clones, about 62% of them singletons. The input for sequencing was CD4+ T cells from PBMCs cultured without peptide, taken before COVID-19 vaccination. The receptor source for this set is a human donor who received a COVID-19 vaccine.

This clone was observed a handful of times. V usage is TRBV5-1 and J usage is TRBJ1-5, with D possibly TRBD1 on 6 matching bases. CDR3 size: 13 residues. Germline-derived CDR1 and CDR2 are SGHRS and YFSETQ. V lost 0 bases and J lost 5, with 6 bases in between. The CDR3 DNA follows: TGCGCCAGCAGCTTGGACAGGGATCAGCCCCAGCATTTT. This codes for CASSLDRDQPQHF.

The sample holds a few counts of this clone. The V and J genes are TRBV6-1 and TRBJ1-2, with D perhaps matching TRBD1 (6 bases). The CDR3 extends over 14 amino acids. The V gene's germline CDR1 is MNHNS and CDR2 SASEGT. The ends were cut back, 2 bases at V and 8 bases at J, with 15 bases in the middle. Here the CDR3 DNA reads TGTGCCAGCAGTGAATTGTGGGGGGCACAGGGCTACACCTTC. Its translation is CASSELWGAQGYTF.

This clone showed up just a few times. The V gene is TRBV4-1, the J gene TRBJ2-5; 11 bases match TRBD2. This CDR3 region has 21 residues. Per germline, CDR1 MGHRA and CDR2 YSYEKL. Trimming cost V 6 bases and J 2 bases; bases outside gene matches: 23. CDR3 coding DNA: TGCGCCAGCAGTACCATATCCCGGCCCAGTCTAGCGGGGGGACCACAAGAGACCCAGTACTTC. Translated: CASSTISRPSLAGGPQETQYF.

This clone occurred once. The CDR3 coding sequence is TGTGCCAGCAGTACCGACATACTCGGGAAGCAGTACTTC. Protein sequence: CASSTDILGKQYF. The gene calls are TRBV6-5 and TRBJ2-7, with D perhaps matching TRBD2 (5 bases). CDR3 size: 13 residues. The V gene's germline CDR1 is MNHEY and CDR2 SVGAGI. V lost 5 bases, J lost 8 bases, and 16 bases lay in between.

The genes are TRBV7-2 and TRBJ2-5; D call uncertain. The CDR3 covers 13 residues. Per the germline V gene, CDR1 is SGHTA and CDR2 is FQGNSA. Trimming took off 5 bases at V and 5 bases at J, with 12 bases between the two ends. CDR3 region: CASSPLGLETQYF. The DNA for the CDR3 is TGTGCCAGCAGCCCCCTGGGTCTGGAGACCCAGTACTTC.

This sequence joins TRBV30 and TRBJ2-6; 9 bases match TRBD1. Germline V lookup: CDR1 GTSNPN, CDR2 SVGIG (reference sequence). This CDR3 is built from 17 residues. Trimming removed 4 bases from V and 8 bases from J; junction bases left unmatched: 15. This CDR3 reads CAWNIRGITGGTNVLTF. The CDR3 region has the DNA TGTGCCTGGAACATACGAGGGATCACAGGGGGCACCAACGTCCTGACTTTC.

This chain connects TRBV12-3 or TRBV12-4 to TRBJ2-7; D possibly corresponds to TRBD1 (6 bases). This CDR3 is built from 13 residues. V dropped 6 bases and J dropped 6 bases, with 15 bases sitting between them. This CDR3 is CASRRDTGREQYF. The CDR3, as DNA: TGTGCCAGCAGAAGGGACACCGGTCGCGAGCAGTACTTC.

V and J are TRBV7-2 and TRBJ2-7, with unresolved D. Per the germline V gene, CDR1 is SGHTA and CDR2 is FQGNSA. This CDR3 spans 13 amino acids. The V end was cut by 4 bases, the J end by 3 bases, with 10 bases between. The CDR3 nucleotides read TGTGCCAGCAGCTCACAACTGGGCTACGAGCAGTACTTC. Translated, it gives CASSSQLGYEQYF.

The rearrangement joins TRBV7-6 to TRBJ2-2; D possibly matches TRBD1 or TRBD2 (6 bases each). Trimming took off 1 base at V and 3 bases at J, with 21 bases between the two ends. CDR3 length: 19 residues. The germline gives CDR1 SGHVS, CDR2 FNYEAQ. The CDR3 DNA is TGTGCCAGCAGCTTAGTTTACAGGGCCCACCGGGGGTACACCGGGGAGCTGTTTTTT. Its protein is CASSLVYRAHRGYTGELFF.

V is TRBV3-1 (or the pseudogene TRBV3-2) and J is TRBJ2-7; D unresolved. The CDR3 is made up of 15 amino acids. The V gene's germline CDR1 is LGHDT and CDR2 YNNKEL (reference sequence). The ends were cut back, 0 bases at V and 0 bases at J, with 9 bases in the middle. The DNA of the CDR3 is TGTGCCAGCAGCCAAGATCTCCTCTACTCCTACGAGCAGTACTTC. Translating it yields CASSQDLLYSYEQYF.

The chain is built from TRBV11-2 and TRBJ1-5; D uncertain. This CDR3 region has 15 residues. V lost 0 bases to trimming and J lost 0 bases, with 6 bases between them. Germline CDR1 is SGHAT and CDR2 is FQNNGV. In DNA, the CDR3 is TGTGCCAGCAGCTTAGAGGCATATAGCAATCAGCCCCAGCATTTT. Protein sequence: CASSLEAYSNQPQHF.

The table lists this clone with a few counts. For the CDR3, the DNA is TGCGCCAGCAGTAGGGACAGGGAAAACATTCAGTACTTC. It is translated as CASSRDRENIQYF. The rearrangement links TRBV10-1 to TRBJ2-4; TRBD1 matches at 9 bases. Trimming at V came to 5 bases and at J to 5 bases, leaving 1 base not matched to a gene. Germline-derived CDR1 and CDR2 are WNHNN and SYGVQD (reference sequence). The CDR3 contains 13 residues.

A few counts support this clone. The chain carries TRBV7-9 and TRBJ1-1; D perhaps matches TRBD1 (6 bases). The germline V gene encodes CDR1 SEHNR and CDR2 FQNEAQ (reference sequence). The CDR3 consists of 13 residues. The V end was cut by 5 bases, the J end by 1 base, with 8 bases between. CDR3 region: CASSPQGNTEAFF. As DNA, the CDR3 is TGTGCCAGCAGCCCACAGGGGAACACTGAAGCTTTCTTT.

This clone showed up just a few times. The V gene is TRBV7-9, the J gene TRBJ1-2; no definite D call. Germline CDR1 is SEHNR and CDR2 is FQNEAQ (reference sequence). V lost 3 bases and J lost 8, with 4 bases in between. The CDR3 has 10 residues. CDR3 DNA sequence: TGTGCCAGCAGCTTGGAAGGCTACACCTTC. It translates to CASSLEGYTF.

This clone was counted only a few times. The chain links TRBV19 to TRBJ1-2; D is perhaps TRBD1 (6 bases). V was shortened by 5 bases and J by 1 base, with 11 bases between the two germline ends. CDR1 is LNHDA, CDR2 SQIVND, per germline (reference sequence). The CDR3 sequence is 14 residues long. In DNA, the CDR3 is TGTGCCAGTAGTGTTACAGGGATTAACTATGGCTACACCTTC. Its protein is CASSVTGINYGYTF.

This chain connects TRBV18 to TRBJ2-4; 8 nucleotides agree with TRBD1. CDR3 size: 16 residues. V lost 3 bases, J lost 0 bases, and 4 bases stayed unmatched. The germline V gene has CDR1 KGHSH and CDR2 LQKENI. Here the CDR3 reads CASSPGQGLAKNIQYF. Here the CDR3 DNA reads TGTGCCAGCTCACCCGGACAGGGTCTAGCCAAAAACATTCAGTACTTC.

The chain uses TRBV2 and TRBJ2-7; possible D gene TRBD1, 5 bases. The V gene's germline CDR1 is SNHLY and CDR2 FYNNEI. The V end lost 8 bases, the J end lost 4 bases, and 12 bases lay between the germline ends. The CDR3 contains 12 residues. The chain's CDR3 is CASGRSGYEQYF. In DNA, the CDR3 is TGTGCCAGCGGCCGGTCAGGGTACGAGCAGTACTTC.

The chain carries TRBV5-4 and TRBJ2-5; 13 bases match TRBD2. The CDR3 is 19 residues long. V shed 1 base and J 2 bases; nucleotides not matched to a gene: 11. CDR1 and CDR2 from the germline V gene are SGHNT and YYREEE (reference sequence). CDR3 DNA sequence: TGTGCCAGCAGCTTGATGAGGACTAGCGGGGGAAGTAGACAAGAGACCCAGTACTTC. It encodes CASSLMRTSGGSRQETQYF.

The V and J genes are TRBV7-2 and TRBJ2-5; the D is unclear. CDR1 is SGHTA, CDR2 FQGNSA, per germline. The CDR3 contains 13 residues. Trimming took off 0 bases at V and 2 bases at J, with 4 bases between the two ends. Here the CDR3 DNA reads TGTGCCAGCAGCTTAGCCGAACAAGAGACCCAGTACTTC. Translated: CASSLAEQETQYF. The full variable domain, in which reference TRBV7-2 and TRBJ2-5 provide the parts outside the CDR3, is GAGVSQSPSNKVTEKGKDVELRCDPISGHTALYWYRQSLGQGLEFLIYFQGNSAPDKSGLPSDRFSAERTGGSVSTLTIQRTQQEDSAVYLCASSLAEQETQYFGPGTRLLVL.